Below are 21 T cell receptor beta chains sequenced from a single sample in a study of cytomegalovirus exposure and HLA in healthy donors. Amplification used 60 Vbeta primers and 13 Jbeta primers. Method: immunoSEQ multiplex PCR; TCRdb's copy keeps in-frame clones and lacks some. The table records approximately 72,000 clones, 82% of them present only once. The specimen was PBMCs. Receptors originate from a young man in good health and CMV-seronegative.

This clone was found a few times. This chain uses TRBV28 with TRBJ2-3, with 8 bases aligning to TRBD2. The length of the CDR3 is 16 residues. V was clipped by 4 bases and J by 6 bases; unmatched bases: 12. The germline V gene has CDR1 MDHEN and CDR2 SYDVKM. CDR3 residues: CASSSLRVSGVDTQYF. DNA of the CDR3: TGTGCCAGCAGTTCCCTCCGAGTTAGCGGGGTGGATACGCAGTATTTT.

The chain has TRBV10-2 and TRBJ2-7; 8 bases agree with TRBD1. Germline V gene data show CDR1 as WSHSY and CDR2 as SAAADI. This CDR3 contains 14 residues. With V trimmed by 4 bases and J by 6 bases, 8 bases remained unmatched. The DNA for the CDR3 is TGCGCCAGCAGTGGTGGACAGGGAGAGGGCGAGCAGTACTTC. Protein sequence: CASSGGQGEGEQYF.

V gene TRBV5-1 combines with J gene TRBJ1-3; tentative D call: TRBD1 (6 bases). Trimming left V 2 bases short and J 1 base short, with 10 bases between. Germline loops: CDR1 SGHRS, CDR2 YFSETQ. CDR3 length: 15 amino acids. This CDR3 reads CASSLDTGSGNTIYF. CDR3 nucleotides: TGCGCCAGCAGCTTAGATACAGGGTCTGGAAACACCATATATTTT. Filled out from reference TRBV5-1 and TRBJ1-3, the complete variable domain reads KAGVTQTPRYLIKTRGQQVTLSCSPISGHRSVSWYQQTPGQGLQFLFEYFSETQRNKGNFPGRFSGRQFSNSRSEMNVSTLELGDSALYLCASSLDTGSGNTIYFGEGSWLTVV.

In DNA, the CDR3 is TGTGCCAGCAGGGACAGGGGGCGCCTCAATGAGCAGTTCTTC. It yields the protein CASRDRGRLNEQFF. The chain combines TRBV28 with TRBJ2-1; 11 bases are shared with TRBD1. Losses at the gene ends were 6 bases for V and 6 bases for J; bases not matched to a gene: 4. This CDR3 region has 14 residues. The V gene's germline CDR1 is MDHEN and CDR2 SYDVKM.

This chain uses TRBV9 with TRBJ2-3, with 7 bases lining up with TRBD2. Germline V gene sequence: CDR1 SGDLS, CDR2 YYNGEE. V lost 3 bases to trimming and J lost 0 bases; unmatched junction nucleotides: 7. The CDR3 totals 16 residues. The CDR3 bases are TGTGCCAGCAGCGGCCCAAGCGGGGCCAGCACAGATACGCAGTATTTT. Translating it yields CASSGPSGASTDTQYF.

The chain carries TRBV27 and TRBJ1-6; TRBD1 matches at 7 bases. From germline, CDR1 is MNHEY and CDR2 SMNVEV (reference sequence). Trimming at V came to 8 bases and at J to 10 bases, leaving 11 bases not matched to a gene. The CDR3 length is 14 residues. The CDR3 DNA reads as TGTGCCAGCTGCGAGGTGACAGGGTTGTCACCCCTCCACTTT. Translating gives CASCEVTGLSPLHF.

This clone showed up just a few times. The chain has TRBV11-2 and TRBJ1-2; D is possibly TRBD1 (5 bases). Deletions cut 5 bases from V and 1 base from J, with 20 bases between. In germline, CDR1 is SGHAT, CDR2 FQNNGV. This CDR3 has 17 residues. The CDR3 spells CASSPPVPGPNNYGYTF. The CDR3 coding sequence is TGTGCCAGCAGCCCCCCGGTCCCAGGGCCAAATAACTATGGCTACACCTTC.

This clone was observed a few times. The V and J genes are TRBV30 and TRBJ1-3, with D perhaps matching TRBD1 (5 bases). The CDR3 covers 15 residues. Deletions cut 0 bases from V and 0 bases from J, with 9 bases between. Germline V lookup: CDR1 GTSNPN, CDR2 SVGIG (reference sequence). The CDR3 sequence is CAWSVGPASGNTIYF. The CDR3 DNA sequence: TGTGCCTGGAGTGTGGGGCCAGCCTCTGGAAACACCATATATTTT.

The chain recombines TRBV5-4 with TRBJ2-1; TRBD2 matches 10 bases. Germline lookup yields CDR1 SGHNT and CDR2 YYREEE (reference sequence). The V segment lost 9 bases and the J segment 8 bases; nucleotides outside the gene matches: 5. The CDR3 sequence is 12 residues long. CDR3: CATQGTSDEQFF. CDR3 in DNA: TGTGCCACCCAAGGGACTAGCGATGAGCAGTTCTTC.

The chain is built from TRBV19 and TRBJ2-2, with 7 positions matching TRBD2. This CDR3 has 15 residues. V lost 1 base to trimming and J lost 7 bases; unmatched junction nucleotides: 6. Germline CDR1 reads LNHDA; CDR2 reads SQIVND (reference sequence). CDR3 in DNA: TGTGCCAGTAGTATAGCAGGACTAGGAGGCGGGGAGCTGTTTTTT. Encoded protein: CASSIAGLGGGELFF.

The V and J genes are TRBV4-2 and TRBJ2-7, with 8 bases identical to TRBD2. The V and J ends lost 2 bases and 3 bases, in that order; junction bases with no gene match: 6. This CDR3 contains 15 residues. CDR1 and CDR2 (germline): LGHNA, YNFKEQ. CDR3 protein: CASSQPLAGIYEQYF. CDR3 DNA sequence: TGTGCCAGCAGCCAACCTTTAGCGGGGATCTACGAGCAGTACTTC.

In this sample, this clone turned up a few times. The chain joins TRBV6-4 to TRBJ2-3, with 12 bases identical to TRBD2. With 5 bases clipped from V and 4 bases from J, the junction kept 4 bases outside the gene matches. The CDR3 is 15 residues long. Per germline, CDR1 MRHNA and CDR2 SNTAGT. The CDR3 nucleotides are TGTGCCAGCAGTCGACTAGCGGGAGTAGCAGATACGCAGTATTTT. Protein product: CASSRLAGVADTQYF.

The rearrangement links TRBV4-3 to TRBJ2-7; TRBD1 agrees at 7 bases. CDR3 length: 16 amino acids. The germline gives CDR1 LGHNA, CDR2 YSLEER. V shed 0 bases, J shed 3 bases, and the junction held 8 bases outside the gene matches. The CDR3 protein is CASSQDITGVSYEQYF. CDR3 nucleotides: TGCGCCAGCAGCCAAGATATCACAGGGGTTAGCTACGAGCAGTACTTC.

The chain couples TRBV9 to TRBJ2-5; TRBD1 agrees at 8 bases. Germline CDR1 and CDR2: SGDLS and YYNGEE. The CDR3 totals 16 residues. V shed 0 bases, J shed 5 bases, and the junction held 9 bases outside the gene matches. The CDR3, as DNA: TGTGCCAGCAGCGTAGGGTGGGACAGGTCGGTGGAGACCCAGTACTTC. Residues: CASSVGWDRSVETQYF. The variable domain in full, with the rest retrieved from reference TRBV9 and TRBJ2-5, is DSGVTQTPKHLITATGQRVTLRCSPRSGDLSVYWYQQSLDQGLQFLIQYYNGEERAKGNILERFSAQQFPDLHSELNLSSLELGDSALYFCASSVGWDRSVETQYFGPGTRLLVL.

V is TRBV5-4 and J is TRBJ1-1, with D perhaps TRBD1 (6 bases). The V gene's germline CDR1 is SGHNT and CDR2 YYREEE (reference sequence). The CDR3 spans 13 residues. Trimming left V 2 bases short and J 4 bases short, with 9 bases between. CDR3 sequence: CASSLQGGTEAFF. The DNA of the CDR3 is TGTGCCAGCAGCTTACAGGGTGGCACTGAAGCTTTCTTT.

This chain joins TRBV6-6 and TRBJ2-2; D might be TRBD1 (6 bases). The V gene lost 2 bases and the J gene lost 8 bases, with 12 bases spanning the gap. Germline CDR1 MNHNY, CDR2 SVGAGI (reference sequence). The CDR3 is made up of 14 amino acids. The CDR3 DNA reads TGTGCCAGCAGTTACGCCGCAGGGACAGGGGAGCTGTTTTTT. Its translation: CASSYAAGTGELFF.

This chain links TRBV25-1 with TRBJ2-5, with 7 bases lining up with TRBD1. The CDR3 has 15 residues. Germline CDR1 reads MGHDK; CDR2 reads SYGVNS. Trimming took 3 bases from V and 0 from J; bases not matched to a gene: 4. The CDR3 nucleotides read TGTGCCAGCAGTGACCCCGACAGGGACCAAGAGACCCAGTACTTC. Translated, it gives CASSDPDRDQETQYF. The complete variable domain, with remaining parts taken from reference TRBV25-1 and TRBJ2-5, reads EADIYQTPRYLVIGTGKKITLECSQTMGHDKMYWYQQDPGMELHLIHYSYGVNSTEKGDLSSESTVSRIRTEHFPLTLESARPSHTSQYLCASSDPDRDQETQYFGPGTRLLVL.

There are a few counts of this clone. The rearrangement links TRBV29-1 to TRBJ2-1; possibly TRBD1 for D (6 bases). In germline, CDR1 is SQVTM, CDR2 ANQGSEA. This CDR3 comprises 12 residues. V was trimmed by 7 bases and J by 6 bases, leaving 13 bases between them. The CDR3 spells CSGSGVVNEQFF. The DNA of the CDR3 is TGCAGCGGCTCAGGGGTAGTCAATGAGCAGTTCTTC.

The chain links TRBV6-5 to TRBJ1-5; D possibly corresponds to TRBD1 (6 bases). There are 15 residues in the CDR3. V dropped 6 bases and J dropped 2 bases, with 14 bases sitting between them. Germline CDR1 and CDR2: MNHEY and SVGAGI. As DNA, the CDR3 is TGTGCCAGCAGAACGACAGGTCTAGGCAATCAGCCCCAGCATTTT. Its translation: CASRTTGLGNQPQHF.

The chain combines TRBV5-1 with TRBJ1-2, with TRBD1 matching 10 bases. From germline, CDR1 is SGHRS and CDR2 YFSETQ. The CDR3 extends over 14 amino acids. The trim removed 0 bases at V and 8 bases at J, leaving 4 bases unmatched. The CDR3 region is CASSLDGTGAGYTF. The CDR3 DNA follows: TGCGCCAGCAGCTTGGACGGGACAGGGGCCGGCTACACCTTC. Using reference TRBV5-1 and TRBJ1-2 for the parts outside the CDR3, the full variable domain is KAGVTQTPRYLIKTRGQQVTLSCSPISGHRSVSWYQQTPGQGLQFLFEYFSETQRNKGNFPGRFSGRQFSNSRSEMNVSTLELGDSALYLCASSLDGTGAGYTFGSGTRLTVV.

The chain couples TRBV28 to TRBJ1-1; 8 nucleotides agree with TRBD1. The CDR3 runs to 23 residues. CDR1 is MDHEN and CDR2 is SYDVKM in the germline V gene. Germline trimming cut 9 bases from V and 11 bases from J; bases unmatched to any gene: 44. The CDR3 sequence: CASNSSFSFSRKAPGQVKVWAFF. Here the CDR3 DNA reads TGTGCCAGTAACAGCAGTTTCAGTTTTTCCCGAAAAGCTCCGGGACAGGTCAAAGTGTGGGCTTTCTTT.